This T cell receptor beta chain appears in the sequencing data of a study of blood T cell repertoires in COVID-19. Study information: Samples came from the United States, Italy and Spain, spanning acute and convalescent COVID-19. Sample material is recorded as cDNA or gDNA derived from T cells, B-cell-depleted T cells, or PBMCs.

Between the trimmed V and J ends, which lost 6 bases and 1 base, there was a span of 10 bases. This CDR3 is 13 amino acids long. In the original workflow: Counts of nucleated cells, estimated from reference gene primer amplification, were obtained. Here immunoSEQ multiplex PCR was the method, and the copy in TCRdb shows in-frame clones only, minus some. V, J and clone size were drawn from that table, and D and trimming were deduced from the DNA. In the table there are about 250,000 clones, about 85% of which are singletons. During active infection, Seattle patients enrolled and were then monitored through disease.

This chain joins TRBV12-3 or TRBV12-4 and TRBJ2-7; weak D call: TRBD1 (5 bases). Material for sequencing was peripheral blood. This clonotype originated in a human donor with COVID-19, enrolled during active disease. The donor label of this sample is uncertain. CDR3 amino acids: CASRTDKSYEQYF. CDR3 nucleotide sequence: TGTGCCAGCAGGACGGACAAATCCTACGAGCAGTACTTC.